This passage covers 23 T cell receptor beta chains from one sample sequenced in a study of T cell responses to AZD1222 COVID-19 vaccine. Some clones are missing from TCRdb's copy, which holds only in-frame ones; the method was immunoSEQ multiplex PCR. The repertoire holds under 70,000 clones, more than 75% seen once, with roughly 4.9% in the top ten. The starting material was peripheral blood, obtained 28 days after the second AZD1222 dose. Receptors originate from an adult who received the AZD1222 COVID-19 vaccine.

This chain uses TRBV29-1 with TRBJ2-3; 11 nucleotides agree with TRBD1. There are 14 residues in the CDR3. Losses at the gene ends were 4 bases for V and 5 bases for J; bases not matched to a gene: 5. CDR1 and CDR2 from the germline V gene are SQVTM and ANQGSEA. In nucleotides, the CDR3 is TGCAGCGTTGGGTGGGACAGGGGGTTAGATACGCAGTATTTT. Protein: CSVGWDRGLDTQYF.

The CDR3 region is CASSLQPSNTGELFF. The DNA of the CDR3 is TGTGCCAGCAGCTTACAACCCTCGAACACCGGGGAGCTGTTTTTT. J is TRBJ2-2 and V is TRBV11-2, with D uncertain. This CDR3 is 15 amino acids long. Germline lookup yields CDR1 SGHAT and CDR2 FQNNGV. Trimming stripped 2 bases from V and 0 bases from J, with 7 bases between.

The CDR3 region is CASSLGANEQYF. For the CDR3, the DNA is TGTGCCAGCAGCTTAGGGGCGAACGAGCAGTACTTC. The chain uses TRBV7-8 and TRBJ2-7; D unresolved. The CDR3 loop spans 12 amino acids. V was trimmed by 1 base and J by 5 bases, leaving 6 bases between them. The germline V gene has CDR1 SGHVS and CDR2 FQNEAQ.

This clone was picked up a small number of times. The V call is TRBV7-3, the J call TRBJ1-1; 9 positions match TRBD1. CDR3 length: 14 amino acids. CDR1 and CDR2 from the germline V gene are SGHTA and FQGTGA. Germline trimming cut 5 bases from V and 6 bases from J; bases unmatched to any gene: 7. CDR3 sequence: CASSRTGGKAEAFF. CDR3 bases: TGTGCCAGCAGCCGTACAGGGGGCAAGGCTGAAGCTTTCTTT.

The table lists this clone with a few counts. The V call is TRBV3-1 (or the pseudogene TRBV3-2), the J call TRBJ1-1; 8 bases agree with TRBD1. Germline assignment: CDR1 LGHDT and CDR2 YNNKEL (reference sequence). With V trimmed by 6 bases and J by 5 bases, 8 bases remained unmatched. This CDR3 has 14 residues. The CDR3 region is CASSLGQGLTEAFF. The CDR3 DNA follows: TGTGCCAGCAGTCTCGGACAGGGATTAACTGAAGCTTTCTTT.

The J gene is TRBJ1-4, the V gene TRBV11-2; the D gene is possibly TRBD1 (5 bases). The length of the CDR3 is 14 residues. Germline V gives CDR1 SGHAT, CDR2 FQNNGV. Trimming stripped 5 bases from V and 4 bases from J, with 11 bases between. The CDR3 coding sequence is TGTGCCAGCAGCCGAGGGACCGTTAATGAAAAACTGTTTTTT. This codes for CASSRGTVNEKLFF.

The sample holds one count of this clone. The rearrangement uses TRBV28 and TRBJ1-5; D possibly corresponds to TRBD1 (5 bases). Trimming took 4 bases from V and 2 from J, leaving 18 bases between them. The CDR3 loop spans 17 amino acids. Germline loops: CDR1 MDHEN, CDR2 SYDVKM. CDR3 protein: CASSSHEGRGGNQPQHF. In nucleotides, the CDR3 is TGTGCCAGCAGTTCTCACGAGGGGAGAGGGGGCAATCAGCCCCAGCATTTT.

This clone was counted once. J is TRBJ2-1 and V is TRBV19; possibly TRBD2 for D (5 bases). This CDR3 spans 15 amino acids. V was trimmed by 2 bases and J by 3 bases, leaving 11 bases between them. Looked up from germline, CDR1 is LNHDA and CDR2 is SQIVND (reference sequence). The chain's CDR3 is CASSIPGNLYNEQFF. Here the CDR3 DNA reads TGTGCCAGTAGTATACCGGGGAACCTCTACAATGAGCAGTTCTTC.

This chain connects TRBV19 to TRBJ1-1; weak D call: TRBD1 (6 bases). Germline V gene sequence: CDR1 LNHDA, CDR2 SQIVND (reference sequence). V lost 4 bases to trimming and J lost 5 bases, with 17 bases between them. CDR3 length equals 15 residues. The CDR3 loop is CASSSRGRGRTEAFF. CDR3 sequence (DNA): TGTGCCAGTAGTAGCCGTGGCAGGGGAAGGACTGAAGCTTTCTTT.

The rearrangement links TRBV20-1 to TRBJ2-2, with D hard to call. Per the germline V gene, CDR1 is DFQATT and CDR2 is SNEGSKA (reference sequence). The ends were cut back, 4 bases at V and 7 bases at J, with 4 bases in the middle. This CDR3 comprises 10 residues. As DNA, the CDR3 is TGCAGTGCTAAGGGCGGGGAGCTGTTTTTT. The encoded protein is CSAKGGELFF.

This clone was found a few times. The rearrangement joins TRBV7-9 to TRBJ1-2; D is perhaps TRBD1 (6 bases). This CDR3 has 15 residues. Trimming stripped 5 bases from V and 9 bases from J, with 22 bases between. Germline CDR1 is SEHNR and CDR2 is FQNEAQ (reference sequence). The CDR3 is CASSGPGHQIGSYTF. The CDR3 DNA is TGTGCCAGCAGCGGCCCGGGACATCAAATTGGTAGCTACACCTTC.

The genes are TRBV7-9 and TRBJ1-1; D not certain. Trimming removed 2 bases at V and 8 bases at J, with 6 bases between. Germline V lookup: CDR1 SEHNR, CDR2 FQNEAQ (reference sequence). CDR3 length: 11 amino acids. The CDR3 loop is CASSLWAEAFF. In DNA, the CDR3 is TGTGCCAGCAGCTTATGGGCAGAAGCTTTCTTT. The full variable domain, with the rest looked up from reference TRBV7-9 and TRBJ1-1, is DTGVSQNPRHKITKRGQNVTFRCDPISEHNRLYWYRQTLGQGPEFLTYFQNEAQLEKSRLLSDRFSAERPKGSFSTLEIQRTEQGDSAMYLCASSLWAEAFFGQGTRLTVV.

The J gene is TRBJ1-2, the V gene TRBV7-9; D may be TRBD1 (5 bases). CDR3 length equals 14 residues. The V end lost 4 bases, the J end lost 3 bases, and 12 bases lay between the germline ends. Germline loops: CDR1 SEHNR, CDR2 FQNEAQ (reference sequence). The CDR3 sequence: CASSSSGTDYGYTF. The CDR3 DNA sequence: TGTGCCAGCAGCTCATCCGGGACGGACTATGGCTACACCTTC.

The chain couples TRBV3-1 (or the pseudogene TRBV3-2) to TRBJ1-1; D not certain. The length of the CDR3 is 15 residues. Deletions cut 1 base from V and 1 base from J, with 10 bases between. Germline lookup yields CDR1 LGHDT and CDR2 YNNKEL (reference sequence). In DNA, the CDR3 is TGTGCCAGCAGCCAAGGGTCTAACGGGAACACTGAAGCTTTCTTT. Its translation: CASSQGSNGNTEAFF.

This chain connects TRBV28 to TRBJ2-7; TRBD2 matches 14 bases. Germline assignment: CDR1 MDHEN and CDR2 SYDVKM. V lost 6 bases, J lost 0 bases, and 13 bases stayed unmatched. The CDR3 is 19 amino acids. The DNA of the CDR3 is TGTGCCAGCAGCTCTAGAACCTGGACTAGCGGGAGGACCTCCTACGAGCAGTACTTC. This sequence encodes CASSSRTWTSGRTSYEQYF.

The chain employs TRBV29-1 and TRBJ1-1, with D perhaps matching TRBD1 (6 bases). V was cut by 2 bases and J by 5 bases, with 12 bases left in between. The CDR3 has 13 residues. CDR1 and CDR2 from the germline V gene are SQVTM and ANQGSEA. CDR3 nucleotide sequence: TGCAGCGTTGAACGGGGGCAGGGGACTGAAGCTTTCTTT. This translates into CSVERGQGTEAFF.

The CDR3 bases are TGTGCCAGTTTACTCCGGACAGGGGCGGAAAAACTGTTTTTT. Its translation: CASLLRTGAEKLFF. V usage is TRBV28 and J usage is TRBJ1-4; 9 nucleotides match TRBD1. The V and J ends lost 9 bases and 8 bases, in that order; junction bases with no gene match: 10. From germline, CDR1 is MDHEN and CDR2 SYDVKM. The length of the CDR3 is 14 residues.

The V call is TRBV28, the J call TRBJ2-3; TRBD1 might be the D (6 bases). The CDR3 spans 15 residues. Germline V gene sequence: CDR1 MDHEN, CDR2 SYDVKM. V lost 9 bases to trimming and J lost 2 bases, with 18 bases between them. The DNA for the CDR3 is TGTGCCAGTACCCTTCCCCGGGACAACACAGATACGCAGTATTTT. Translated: CASTLPRDNTDTQYF.

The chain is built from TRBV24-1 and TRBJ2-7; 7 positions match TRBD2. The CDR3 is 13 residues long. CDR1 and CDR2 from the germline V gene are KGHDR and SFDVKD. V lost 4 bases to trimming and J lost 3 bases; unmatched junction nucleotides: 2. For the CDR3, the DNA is TGTGCCACCAGTGACGGCGGGAGCTACGAGCAGTACTTC. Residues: CATSDGGSYEQYF.

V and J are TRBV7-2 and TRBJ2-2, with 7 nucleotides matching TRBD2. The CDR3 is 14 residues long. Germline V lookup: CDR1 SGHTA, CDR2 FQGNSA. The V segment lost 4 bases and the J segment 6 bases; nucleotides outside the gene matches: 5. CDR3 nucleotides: TGTGCCAGCAGCTGGACTAGTAACGCCGGGGAGCTGTTTTTT. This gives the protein CASSWTSNAGELFF. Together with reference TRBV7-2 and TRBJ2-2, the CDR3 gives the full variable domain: GAGVSQSPSNKVTEKGKDVELRCDPISGHTALYWYRQSLGQGLEFLIYFQGNSAPDKSGLPSDRFSAERTGGSVSTLTIQRTQQEDSAVYLCASSWTSNAGELFFGEGSRLTVL.

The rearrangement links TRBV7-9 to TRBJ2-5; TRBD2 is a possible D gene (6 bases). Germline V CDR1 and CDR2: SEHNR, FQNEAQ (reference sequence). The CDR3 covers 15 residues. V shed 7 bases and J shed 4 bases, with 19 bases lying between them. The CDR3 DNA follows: TGTGCCAGCACCCGTAGCGGTGGGGCCCCAGAGACCCAGTACTTC. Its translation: CASTRSGGAPETQYF.

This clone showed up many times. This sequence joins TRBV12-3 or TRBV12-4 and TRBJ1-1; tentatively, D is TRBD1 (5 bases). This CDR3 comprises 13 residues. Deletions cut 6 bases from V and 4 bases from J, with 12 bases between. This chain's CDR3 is CASSQGPSTEAFF. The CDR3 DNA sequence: TGTGCCAGCAGCCAGGGACCCAGCACTGAAGCTTTCTTT.

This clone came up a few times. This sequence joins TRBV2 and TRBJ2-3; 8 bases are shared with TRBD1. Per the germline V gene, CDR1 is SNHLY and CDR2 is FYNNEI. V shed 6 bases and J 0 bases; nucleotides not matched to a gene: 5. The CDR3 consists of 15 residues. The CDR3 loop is CASREQGVSTDTQYF. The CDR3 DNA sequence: TGTGCCAGCAGAGAACAGGGGGTCAGCACAGATACGCAGTATTTT.